A single sample gave rise to the 14 T cell receptor gamma chains below, sequenced in a study of gamma-delta T cells after stem cell transplantation. TCRdb re-analyzed the RT-PCR reads via CATT. Of about 300 gamma-chain clones listed, about 12% are singletons. Sequencing input: gamma-delta T cells. The receptor set was obtained from a human donor. It is not recorded whose cells these are; they may come from a transplant donor.

This clone was picked up a small number of times. The V gene is TRGV3, the J gene TRGJ1 or TRGJ2. The length of the CDR3 is 14 residues. V was clipped by 3 bases and J by 6 bases; unmatched bases: 11. Germline CDR1 is VTNTFY and CDR2 is YDVSTARD (reference sequence). DNA of the CDR3: TGTGCCACCTGGGACGGCCGACGAGGTTATAAGAAACTCTTT. This gives the protein CATWDGRRGYKKLF.

Points on this clone: TCRdb assigns this DNA the protein of a much larger clone, which departs from its translation at residue 10; this likely reflects a read error, and the protein shown comes from translating the DNA. The rearrangement uses TRGV5 and TRGJ1 or TRGJ2. This CDR3 spans 12 amino acids. CDR1 is VINAFY and CDR2 is YDVSNSKD in the germline V gene. CDR3 protein: CATWDRYYKRLF. The CDR3 DNA sequence: TGTGCCACCTGGGACAGGTATTATAAGAGACTCTTT.

Comment on this clone: This likely stems from a read error, as it lies one base from a far larger clone. The rearrangement uses TRGV9 and TRGJ1 or TRGJ2. In germline, CDR1 is GITISATS, CDR2 ISYDGTV (reference sequence). There are 12 residues in the CDR3. Trimming took 5 bases from V and 7 from J; bases not matched to a gene: 8. Here the CDR3 DNA reads TGTGCCTTGTGGGGGGTTTGGTATAAGAAACTCTTT. This codes for CALWGVWYKKLF.

As to this clone: TCRdb's entry gives the protein of a much larger clone, which mismatches this DNA's translation at residue 7, likely from a read error; the protein reported here is translated from the DNA. This chain links TRGV3 with TRGJ1 or TRGJ2. CDR3 length: 13 residues. V gave up 3 bases and J gave up 12 bases; unmatched junction bases: 14. The germline gives CDR1 VTNTFY, CDR2 YDVSTARD (reference sequence). CDR3 protein: CATWDRINFSKLF. As DNA, the CDR3 is TGTGCCACCTGGGACCGAATTAATTTTTCGAAACTCTTT.

This clone appeared a few times. The protein that TCRdb holds for this DNA derives from a much larger clone and differs from the translated DNA at residue 2, which likely indicates a read error; the protein shown here is translated from the DNA. The V and J genes are TRGV9 and TRGJP. CDR1 and CDR2 from the germline V gene are GITISATS and ISYDGTV (reference sequence). CDR3 length equals 16 residues. CDR3 sequence (DNA): TGTACCTTGTGGGAGGTGTTGGAGTTGGGCAAAAAAATCAAGGTATTT. As protein: CTLWEVLELGKKIKVF.

This clone is deemed large (0.1 to 1%). The CDR3 DNA sequence: TGTGCCTTGTGGGAGGCACCGCAAGAGTTGGGCAAAAAAATCAAGGTATTT. It specifies CALWEAPQELGKKIKVF. The chain recombines TRGV9 with TRGJP. V lost 2 bases, J lost 3 bases, and 4 bases stayed unmatched. The CDR3 totals 17 residues. In germline, CDR1 is GITISATS, CDR2 ISYDGTV (reference sequence).

This clone was counted only a few times. A far bigger clonotype differs at one base, so this is likely a read error. The sample carries other DNA sequences with the same CDR3. The chain has TRGV9 and TRGJP1. The CDR3 has 15 residues. The germline CDR1 and CDR2 sequences are GITISATS and ISYDGTV (reference sequence). DNA for the CDR3: TGTGCCTTGTGGGAGGTTTATACCACTGGTTGGTTCAAGATATTC. Its translation: CALWEVYTTGWFKIF.

Comments on this clone: Germline is not matched at one junction end, which may reflect a read error. The sample carries other DNA sequences with the same CDR3. V and J are TRGV9 and TRGJP. CDR1 GITISATS and CDR2 ISYDGTV come from the germline V gene (reference sequence). The CDR3 covers 19 residues. The CDR3 sequence: CALWEVRGDKELGKKNKVF. The CDR3, as DNA: TGTGCCTTGTGGGAGGTGCGGGGTGATAAAGAGTTGGGCAAAAAAAACAAGGTCTTT.

This clone appeared a few times. A read error likely explains why the TCRdb protein, taken from a much larger clone, differs from this DNA's translation at residue 15; the protein shown is translated from the DNA. The chain links TRGV9 to TRGJP. The closer fit of TRGJP1 to the DNA end suggests the J call may be wrong. Germline CDR1 GITISATS, CDR2 ISYDGTV (reference sequence). The CDR3 consists of 16 residues. CDR3 DNA: TGTGCCTTGTGGGAGGTGCAGGTGTTGGGCAAAAAAATCAAGATATTT. This translates into CALWEVQVLGKKIKIF.

In regard to this clone: A far bigger clonotype differs at one base, so this is likely a read error. The genes are TRGV9 and TRGJ1 or TRGJ2. From germline, CDR1 is GITISATS and CDR2 ISYDGTV (reference sequence). With V trimmed by 1 base and J by 8 bases, 5 bases remained unmatched. CDR3 length: 12 amino acids. CDR3 in amino acids: CALWEVWHKKLF. The CDR3 bases are TGTGCCTTGTGGGAGGTTTGGCATAAGAAACTCTTT.

Details on this clone: A far larger clone differs by one base, so this is likely a read error. This same CDR3 is encoded by further DNA sequences in the sample. The chain carries TRGV9 and TRGJ1 or TRGJ2. In germline, CDR1 is GITISATS, CDR2 ISYDGTV (reference sequence). Trimming removed 6 bases from V and 7 bases from J; junction bases left unmatched: 15. The CDR3 has 14 amino acids. For the CDR3, the DNA is TGTGCCTTGTGGACGCCTCCTAGGTACTATAAGAAACTCTTT. It is translated as CALWTPPRYYKKLF.

This chain links TRGV9 with TRGJP. The V and J ends lost 5 bases and 3 bases, in that order; junction bases with no gene match: 7. The CDR3 totals 17 residues. Germline CDR1 reads GITISATS; CDR2 reads ISYDGTV (reference sequence). The CDR3 DNA reads as TGTGCCTTGTGGGCGGACTTGCAAGAGTTGGGCAAAAAAATCAAGGTATTT. This gives the protein CALWADLQELGKKIKVF.

A word on this clone: The protein that TCRdb holds for this DNA derives from a much larger clone and differs from the translated DNA at residue 12, which likely indicates a read error; the protein shown here is translated from the DNA. V usage is TRGV9 and J usage is TRGJP. The CDR3 loop spans 16 amino acids. Germline V gives CDR1 GITISATS, CDR2 ISYDGTV (reference sequence). The CDR3 DNA reads TGTGCCTTGTGGGAGGTGCAAGAGTTGGGCAAAGAAATCAAGGTATTT. This encodes CALWEVQELGKEIKVF.

As to this clone: One base away lies a much larger clone, so this may be a sequencing read error. V is TRGV9 and J is TRGJP. The CDR3 loop spans 17 amino acids. Germline values: CDR1 GITISATS, CDR2 ISYDGTV (reference sequence). As DNA, the CDR3 is TGTGCCTTGCGGGAGGAGGAACAAGAGTTGGGCAAAAAAATCAAGGTATTT. As protein: CALREEEQELGKKIKVF.